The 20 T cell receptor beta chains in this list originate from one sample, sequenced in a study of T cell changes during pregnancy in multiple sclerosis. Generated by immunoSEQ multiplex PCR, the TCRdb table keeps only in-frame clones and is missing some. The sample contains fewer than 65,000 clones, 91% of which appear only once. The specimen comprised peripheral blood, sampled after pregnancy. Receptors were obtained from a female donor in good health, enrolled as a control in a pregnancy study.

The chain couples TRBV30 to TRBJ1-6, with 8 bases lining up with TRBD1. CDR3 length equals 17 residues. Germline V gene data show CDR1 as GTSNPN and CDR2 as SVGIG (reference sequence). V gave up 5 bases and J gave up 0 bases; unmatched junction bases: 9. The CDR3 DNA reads TGTGCCTGGTGCTACAGGGGGTTAAGCTCCTATAATTCACCCCTCCACTTT. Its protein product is CAWCYRGLSSYNSPLHF.

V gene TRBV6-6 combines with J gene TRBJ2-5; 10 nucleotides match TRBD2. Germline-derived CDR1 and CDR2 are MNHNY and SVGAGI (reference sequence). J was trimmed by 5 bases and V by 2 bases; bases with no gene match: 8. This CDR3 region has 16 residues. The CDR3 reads CASSYPSGGAWETQYF. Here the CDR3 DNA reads TGTGCCAGCAGTTACCCCAGCGGGGGGGCTTGGGAGACCCAGTACTTC.

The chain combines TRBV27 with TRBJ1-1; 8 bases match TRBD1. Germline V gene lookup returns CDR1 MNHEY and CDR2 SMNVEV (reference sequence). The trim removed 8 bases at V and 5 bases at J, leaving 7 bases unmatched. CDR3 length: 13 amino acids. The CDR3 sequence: CASGQGGGTEAFF. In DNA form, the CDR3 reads TGTGCCAGCGGACAGGGCGGAGGGACTGAAGCTTTCTTT.

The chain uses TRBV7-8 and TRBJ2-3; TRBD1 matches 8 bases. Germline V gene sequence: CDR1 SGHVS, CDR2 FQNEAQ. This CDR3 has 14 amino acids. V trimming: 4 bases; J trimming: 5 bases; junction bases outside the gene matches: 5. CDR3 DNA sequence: TGTGCCAGCAGCTCTGGACAGGGCGGAGATACGCAGTATTTT. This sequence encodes CASSSGQGGDTQYF.

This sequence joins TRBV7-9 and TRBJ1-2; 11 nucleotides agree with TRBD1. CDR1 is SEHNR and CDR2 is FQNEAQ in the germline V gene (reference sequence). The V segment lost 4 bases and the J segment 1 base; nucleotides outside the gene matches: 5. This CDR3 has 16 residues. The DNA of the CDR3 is TGTGCCAGCAGCTCACCGGACAGGGGGCTTAACTATGGCTACACCTTC. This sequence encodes CASSSPDRGLNYGYTF.

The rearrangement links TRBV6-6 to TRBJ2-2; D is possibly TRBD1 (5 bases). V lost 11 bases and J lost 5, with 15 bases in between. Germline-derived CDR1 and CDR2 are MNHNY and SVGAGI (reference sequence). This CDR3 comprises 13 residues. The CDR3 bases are TGTGCCTCACAAAGGGGTGAGACCGGGGAGCTGTTTTTT. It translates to CASQRGETGELFF.

This chain's CDR3 is CASSEEEPSGSSYEQYF. In DNA form, the CDR3 reads TGTGCCAGCAGTGAAGAGGAGCCCAGCGGGAGCTCCTACGAGCAGTACTTC. This chain joins TRBV6-1 and TRBJ2-7, with 8 bases that match TRBD2. J was trimmed by 0 bases and V by 1 base; bases with no gene match: 8. CDR3 size: 17 residues. Germline assignment: CDR1 MNHNS and CDR2 SASEGT.

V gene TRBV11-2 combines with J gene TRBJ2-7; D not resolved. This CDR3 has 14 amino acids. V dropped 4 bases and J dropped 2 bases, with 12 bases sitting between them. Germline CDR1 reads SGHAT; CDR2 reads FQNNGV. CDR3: CASSSRLKTYEQYF. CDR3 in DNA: TGTGCCAGCAGCTCCCGACTGAAAACCTACGAGCAGTACTTC.

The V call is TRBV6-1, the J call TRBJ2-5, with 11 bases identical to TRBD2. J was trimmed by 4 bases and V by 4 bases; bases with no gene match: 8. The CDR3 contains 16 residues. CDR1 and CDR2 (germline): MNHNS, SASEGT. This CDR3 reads CASSGVIAGGRETQYF. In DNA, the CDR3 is TGTGCCAGCAGTGGGGTTATAGCGGGGGGGAGAGAGACCCAGTACTTC.

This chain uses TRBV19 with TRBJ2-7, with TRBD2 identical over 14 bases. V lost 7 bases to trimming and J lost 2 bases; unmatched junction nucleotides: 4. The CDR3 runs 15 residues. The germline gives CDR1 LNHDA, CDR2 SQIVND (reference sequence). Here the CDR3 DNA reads TGTGCCAGTACAGGACTAGCGGGGGGAGCCTACGAGCAGTACTTC. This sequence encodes CASTGLAGGAYEQYF.

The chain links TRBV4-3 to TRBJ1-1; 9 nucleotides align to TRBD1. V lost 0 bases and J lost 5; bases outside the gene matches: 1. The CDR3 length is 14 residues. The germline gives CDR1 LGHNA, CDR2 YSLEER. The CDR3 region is CASSQEGQGTEAFF. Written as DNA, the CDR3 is TGCGCCAGCAGCCAAGAAGGACAGGGGACTGAAGCTTTCTTT.

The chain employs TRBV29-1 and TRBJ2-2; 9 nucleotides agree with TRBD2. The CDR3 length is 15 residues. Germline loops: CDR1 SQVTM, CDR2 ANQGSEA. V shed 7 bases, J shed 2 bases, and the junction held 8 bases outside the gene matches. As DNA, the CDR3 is TGCAGCGGCCTAGCGGGGTCCTCCAACACCGGGGAGCTGTTTTTT. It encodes CSGLAGSSNTGELFF.

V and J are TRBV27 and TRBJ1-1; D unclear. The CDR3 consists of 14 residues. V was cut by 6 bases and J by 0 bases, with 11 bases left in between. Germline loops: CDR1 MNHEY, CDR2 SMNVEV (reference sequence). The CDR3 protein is CASSIQRMNTEAFF. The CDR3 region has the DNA TGTGCCAGCAGCATACAGAGAATGAACACTGAAGCTTTCTTT.

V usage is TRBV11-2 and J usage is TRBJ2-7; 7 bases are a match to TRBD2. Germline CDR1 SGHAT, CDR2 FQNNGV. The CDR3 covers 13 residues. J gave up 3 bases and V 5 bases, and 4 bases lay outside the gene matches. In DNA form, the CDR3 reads TGTGCCAGCAGCCCAGGACTAGACTACGAGCAGTACTTC. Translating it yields CASSPGLDYEQYF.

The CDR3 DNA reads as TGTGCCAGCAGTGAATCGGCGGTATTTCGGTATGGCTACACCTTC. Translation: CASSESAVFRYGYTF. The gene calls are TRBV6-1 and TRBJ1-2; the D is unclear. The CDR3 runs 15 residues. In germline, CDR1 is MNHNS, CDR2 SASEGT. Trimming removed 2 bases from V and 5 bases from J, with 15 bases in between.

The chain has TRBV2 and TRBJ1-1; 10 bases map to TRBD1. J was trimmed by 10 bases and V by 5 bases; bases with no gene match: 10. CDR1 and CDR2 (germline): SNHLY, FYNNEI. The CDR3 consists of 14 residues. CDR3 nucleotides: TGTGCCAGCAGTCCGGGACAGGGGTTTTCGGTAGCTTTCTTT. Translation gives CASSPGQGFSVAFF. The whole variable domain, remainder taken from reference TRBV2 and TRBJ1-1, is EPEVTQTPSHQVTQMGQEVILRCVPISNHLYFYWYRQILGQKVEFLVSFYNNEISEKSEIFDDQFSVERPDGSNFTLKIRSTKLEDSAMYFCASSPGQGFSVAFFGQGTRLTVV.

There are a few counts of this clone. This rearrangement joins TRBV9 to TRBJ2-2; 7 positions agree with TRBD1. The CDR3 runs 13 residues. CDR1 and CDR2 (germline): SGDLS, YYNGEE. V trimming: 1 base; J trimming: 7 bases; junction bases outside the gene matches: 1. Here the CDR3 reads CASSVRDSGELFF. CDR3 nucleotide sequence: TGTGCCAGCAGCGTAAGGGACAGCGGGGAGCTGTTTTTT.

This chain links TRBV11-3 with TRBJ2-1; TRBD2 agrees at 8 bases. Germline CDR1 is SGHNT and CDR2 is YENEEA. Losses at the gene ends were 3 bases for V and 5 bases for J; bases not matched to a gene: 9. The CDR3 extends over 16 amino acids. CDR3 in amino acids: CASSLERTSHNNEQFF. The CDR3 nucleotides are TGTGCCAGCAGCTTGGAAAGGACTAGCCATAACAATGAGCAGTTCTTC. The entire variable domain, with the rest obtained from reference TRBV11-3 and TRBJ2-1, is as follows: EAGVVQSPRYKIIEKKQPVAFWCNPISGHNTLYWYLQNLGQGPELLIRYENEEAVDDSQLPKDRFSAERLKGVDSTLKIQPAELGDSAVYLCASSLERTSHNNEQFFGPGTRLTVL.

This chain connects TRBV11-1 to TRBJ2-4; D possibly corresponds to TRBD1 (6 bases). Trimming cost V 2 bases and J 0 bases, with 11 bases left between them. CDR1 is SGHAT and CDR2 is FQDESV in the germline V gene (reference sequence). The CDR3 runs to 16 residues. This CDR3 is CASSLRDTLAKNIQYF. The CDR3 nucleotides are TGTGCCAGCAGCTTACGGGACACCTTAGCCAAAAACATTCAGTACTTC.

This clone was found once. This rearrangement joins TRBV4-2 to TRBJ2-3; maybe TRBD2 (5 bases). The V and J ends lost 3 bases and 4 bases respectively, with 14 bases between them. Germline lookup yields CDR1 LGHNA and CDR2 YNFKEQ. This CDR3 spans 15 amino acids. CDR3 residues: CASSQRATRADTQYF. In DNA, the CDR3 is TGTGCCAGCAGCCAGAGAGCGACGAGGGCAGATACGCAGTATTTT.